A selection of T cell receptor beta chains follows, all from one sample in a study of Ad26.COV2.S vaccination and SARS-CoV-2 variants. The data were produced by immunoSEQ multiplex PCR, yet TCRdb's version contains in-frame clones alone and is incomplete. The data hold roughly 380,000 clones, with roughly 90% observed a single time. The sequencing here drew on peripheral blood, taken in a trial of Ad26.COV2.S vaccine versus placebo. Receptors originate from a person between 18 and 65 years old who received the Ad26.COV2.S COVID-19 vaccine or a placebo. Both conserved end residues are trimmed from each CDR3. A D gene is named only where the DNA matches it firmly.

v_gene: TRBV19; d_gene: TRBD2; j_gene: TRBJ2-1; CDR3aa: ASSPRTRNEQF
v_gene: TRBV7-2; d_gene: -; j_gene: TRBJ2-3; CDR3aa: ASSLESRGTSTDTQY
v_gene: TRBV3-1/TRBV3-2; d_gene: -; j_gene: TRBJ2-1; CDR3aa: ASSLRIRV
v_gene: TRBV10-3; d_gene: -; j_gene: TRBJ1-1; CDR3aa: AISVWGGTEAF
v_gene: TRBV7-9; d_gene: -; j_gene: TRBJ2-7; CDR3aa: ASSFVENTYEQY
v_gene: TRBV5-6; d_gene: -; j_gene: TRBJ1-2; CDR3aa: ASSLPADYGYT
v_gene: TRBV7-3; d_gene: -; j_gene: TRBJ2-5; CDR3aa: ASSSGLLRTETQY
v_gene: TRBV15; d_gene: -; j_gene: TRBJ1-2; CDR3aa: ATSRDIAASYGYT
v_gene: TRBV7-9; d_gene: -; j_gene: TRBJ1-5; CDR3aa: ASSLDRYSNQPQH
v_gene: TRBV15; d_gene: -; j_gene: TRBJ2-7; CDR3aa: ATSTAPVGGQFEQY
v_gene: TRBV3-1/TRBV3-2; d_gene: -; j_gene: TRBJ1-1; CDR3aa: ASSQDIGQNTEAF
v_gene: TRBV7-3; d_gene: -; j_gene: TRBJ2-7; CDR3aa: ASSRDGFAYEQY
v_gene: TRBV3-1/TRBV3-2; d_gene: -; j_gene: TRBJ2-1; CDR3aa: ASSLTGPHNEQF
v_gene: TRBV20-1; d_gene: TRBD2; j_gene: TRBJ2-2; CDR3aa: SASPGLLAVNTGELF
v_gene: TRBV29-1; d_gene: TRBD1; j_gene: TRBJ1-3; CDR3aa: SVDGTGSGNTIY
v_gene: TRBV28; d_gene: -; j_gene: TRBJ1-5; CDR3aa: ASSLWVGGQGGQPQH